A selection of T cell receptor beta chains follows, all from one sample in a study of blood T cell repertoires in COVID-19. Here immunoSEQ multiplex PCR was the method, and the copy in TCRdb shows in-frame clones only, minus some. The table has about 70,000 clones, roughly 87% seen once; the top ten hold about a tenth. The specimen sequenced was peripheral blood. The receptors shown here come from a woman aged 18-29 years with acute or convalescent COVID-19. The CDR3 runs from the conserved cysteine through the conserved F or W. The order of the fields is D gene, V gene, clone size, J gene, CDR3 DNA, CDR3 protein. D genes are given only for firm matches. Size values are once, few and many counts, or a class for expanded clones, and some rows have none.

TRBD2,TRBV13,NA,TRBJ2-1,TGTGCCAGCAGCTCCTCGCGGGGACTAGCGGGGGTCAATGAGCAGTTCTTC,CASSSSRGLAGVNEQFF
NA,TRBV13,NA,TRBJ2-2,TGTGCCAGCAGCTTAAATTCAGGGACCGGGGAGCTGTTTTTT,CASSLNSGTGELFF
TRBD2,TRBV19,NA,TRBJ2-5,TGTGCCAGTAGTTCTGGACTAGAAATCTTCCAAGAGACCCAGTACTTC,CASSSGLEIFQETQYF
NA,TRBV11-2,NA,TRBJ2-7,TGTGCCAGCAGCTCGACTCAGGGGAGCCACGAGCAGTACTTC,CASSSTQGSHEQYF
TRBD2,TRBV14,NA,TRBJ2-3,TGTGCCAGCAGCCAGAGCGGGGGGTTGCAGTATTTT,CASSQSGGLQYF
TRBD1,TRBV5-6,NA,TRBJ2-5,TGTGCCAGCAGCTCACAGGGGAACCAAGAGACCCAGTACTTC,CASSSQGNQETQYF
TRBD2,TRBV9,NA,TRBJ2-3,TGTGCCAGCAGCGTTGCGGGAGGGGAGGATACGCAGTATTTT,CASSVAGGEDTQYF
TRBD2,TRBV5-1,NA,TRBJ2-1,TGCGCCAGCAGCTTGTTAGCGGGAGGTAGTAACAATGAGCAGTTCTTC,CASSLLAGGSNNEQFF
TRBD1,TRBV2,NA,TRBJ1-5,TGTGCCAGCACCCCACAGGGGGGCAACAATCAGCCCCAGCATTTT,CASTPQGGNNQPQHF
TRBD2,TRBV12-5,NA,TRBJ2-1,TGTGCTAGTGCCAGTCTAGCGGGAGGTTACAGTTTCGATGAGCAGTTCTTC,CASASLAGGYSFDEQFF
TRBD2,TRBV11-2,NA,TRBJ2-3,TGTGCCAGCAGCGATGGCACAACTAGCGGGGGGTTCACAGATACGCAGTATTTT,CASSDGTTSGGFTDTQYF
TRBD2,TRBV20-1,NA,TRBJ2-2,TGCAGTGCTAGTCGCGGGGGGGCCGGGGAGCTGTTTTTT,CSASRGGAGELFF
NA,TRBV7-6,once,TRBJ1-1,TGTGCCAGCAGCCCGGACATGAACACTGAAGCTTTCTTT,CASSPDMNTEAFF
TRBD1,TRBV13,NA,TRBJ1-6,TGTGCCAGCAGCTTGGCCGGGACAGGGAATTCACCCCTCCACTTT,CASSLAGTGNSPLHF
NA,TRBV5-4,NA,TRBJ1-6,TGTGCCAGCAGCCAAGGCCATGGCGGGCCCAGTTCACCCCTCCACTTT,CASSQGHGGPSSPLHF
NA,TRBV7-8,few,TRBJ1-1,TGTGCCAGCAGCTTAAACACGAGCGTCGGAAACACTGAAGCTTTCTTT,CASSLNTSVGNTEAFF
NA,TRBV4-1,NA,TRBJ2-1,TGCGCCAGCAGCCAGGGGCAGTTCTCCTACAATGAGCAGTTCTTC,CASSQGQFSYNEQFF
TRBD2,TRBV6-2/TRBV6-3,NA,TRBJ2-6,TGTGCCAGCAGTTCCGGAACTAGCGGGGTCTCTGGGGCCAACGTCCTGACTTTC,CASSSGTSGVSGANVLTF
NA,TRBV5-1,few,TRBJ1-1,TGCGCCAGCAGCTCGGACAGAGACACTGAAGCTTTCTTT,CASSSDRDTEAFF
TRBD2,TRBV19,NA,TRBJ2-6,TGTGCCAGTAGTCTAACTAGCGGGGGGACCTCTGGGGCCAACGTCCTGACTTTC,CASSLTSGGTSGANVLTF
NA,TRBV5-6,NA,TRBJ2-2,TGTGCCAGCAGCTTATGGACACAATCGAACACCGGGGAGCTGTTTTTT,CASSLWTQSNTGELFF
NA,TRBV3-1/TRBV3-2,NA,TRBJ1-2,TGTGCCAGCAGCCAAGATCACCAGGGGATGTATGGCTACACCTTC,CASSQDHQGMYGYTF
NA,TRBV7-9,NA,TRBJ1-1,TGTGCCAGCAGCTTCGAGAGGAACACTGAAGCTTTCTTT,CASSFERNTEAFF
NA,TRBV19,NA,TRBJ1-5,TGTGCCAGTAGTACTTCAGATCAGCCCCAGCATTTT,CASSTSDQPQHF
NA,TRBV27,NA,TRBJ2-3,TGTGCCAGCAGTTTTAATGCAGCGGATACGCAGTATTTT,CASSFNAADTQYF
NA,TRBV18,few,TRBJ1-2,TGTGCCAGCTCACCACTCATCTCACGGACTGATTACTATGGCTACACCTTC,CASSPLISRTDYYGYTF
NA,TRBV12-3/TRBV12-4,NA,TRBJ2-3,TGTGCCAGCAGTCTCACAGATACGCAGTATTTT,CASSLTDTQYF
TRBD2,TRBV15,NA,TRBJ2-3,TGTGCCACCAGCAGAGATACGGAGGGACTAGCGGGAGAAGGCGCAGATACGCAGTATTTT,CATSRDTEGLAGEGADTQYF
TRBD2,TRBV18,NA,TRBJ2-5,TGTGCCAGCTCACGTGTTCCTAGCGGGAGGCTAAAGACCCAGTACTTC,CASSRVPSGRLKTQYF
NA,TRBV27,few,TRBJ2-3,TGTGCCAGCAGTTTATTCGCAGGTACAGATACGCAGTATTTT,CASSLFAGTDTQYF
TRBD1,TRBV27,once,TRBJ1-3,TGTGCCAGCAGCCCCCAAGGGGGCTCAGGAAACACCATATATTTT,CASSPQGGSGNTIYF
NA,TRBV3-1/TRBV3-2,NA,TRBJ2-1,TGTGCCAGCAGCCAAGACTTGAGCTCCTACAATGAGCAGTTCTTC,CASSQDLSSYNEQFF
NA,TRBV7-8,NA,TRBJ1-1,TGTGCCAGCAGTAGGGGCGTGAACACTGAAGCTTTCTTT,CASSRGVNTEAFF
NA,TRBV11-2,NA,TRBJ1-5,TGTGCCAGCAGCTTAACTGCAGGGAATAGCAATCAGCCCCAGCATTTT,CASSLTAGNSNQPQHF
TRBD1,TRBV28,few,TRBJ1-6,TGTGCCAGCAACCTTGACAGGGTCAGTTCACCCCTCCACTTT,CASNLDRVSSPLHF
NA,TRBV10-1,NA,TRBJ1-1,TGCGCCAGCAGTCGAACAGGAGACTTTGAAGCTTTCTTT,CASSRTGDFEAFF
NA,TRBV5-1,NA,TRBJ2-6,TGCGCCAGCAGCTCCTCCCCGGGGGAGGCGGCCAACGTCCTGACTTTC,CASSSSPGEAANVLTF
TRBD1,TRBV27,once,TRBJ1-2,TGTGCCAGCAGTCCATACGCAGGGGGCTATGGCTACACCTTC,CASSPYAGGYGYTF
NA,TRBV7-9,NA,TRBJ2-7,TGTGCCAGCAGCCATTCCTACGAGCAGTACTTC,CASSHSYEQYF
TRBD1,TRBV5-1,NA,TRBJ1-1,TGCGCCAGCAGCTCGACAGGGGGCTTCCTTGAAGCTTTCTTT,CASSSTGGFLEAFF
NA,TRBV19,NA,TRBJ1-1,TGTGCCAGTTCCGCGGGGCACACTGAAGCTTTCTTT,CASSAGHTEAFF
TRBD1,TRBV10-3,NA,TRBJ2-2,TGTGCCATCAGTTCCGGGACAGGGCTTAACACCGGGGAGCTGTTTTTT,CAISSGTGLNTGELFF
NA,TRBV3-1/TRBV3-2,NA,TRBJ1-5,TGTGCCAGCAGCCAAGCTCCTCAGGGTTTACCCCAGCATTTT,CASSQAPQGLPQHF
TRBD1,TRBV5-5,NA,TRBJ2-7,TGTGCCAGCAGCTCCGGACAGGCCGCTGGTTTTTCCTACGAGCAGTACTTC,CASSSGQAAGFSYEQYF
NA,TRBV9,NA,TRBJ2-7,TGTGCCAGCAGCGTAGGTGGCCGAATCTACGAGCAGTACTTC,CASSVGGRIYEQYF